The 22 T cell receptor beta chains below all came from one sample that was sequenced in a study of vaccination and CD4 T cells after COVID-19. Treatment here: roughly nine-day PBMC culture with coronavirus spike peptide pools or control peptides (ViraFEST assay). The study sequenced cultured CD4+ T cell DNA using the Oncomine TCR Beta short-read assay. TCRdb re-called the PCR reads with MiXCR, one entry per CDR3 protein. The data hold tens of thousands of distinct CDR3 sequences, with about 39% observed a single time. These TCRs' antigens remain unknown. The material sequenced was CD4+ T cells from blood, cultured in vitro. These receptors all come from a human donor who had recovered from COVID-19.

The chain employs TRBV5-1 and TRBJ1-6; TRBD1 matches at 7 bases. Looked up from germline, CDR1 is SGHRS and CDR2 is YFSETQ. The CDR3 loop spans 17 amino acids. With V trimmed by 4 bases and J by 9 bases, 16 bases remained unmatched. CDR3 amino acids: CASSKTGAKARSSPLHF. CDR3 coding DNA: TGCGCCAGCAGCAAAACAGGGGCCAAGGCTCGAAGTTCACCCCTCCACTTT.

This clonotype was observed once. J is TRBJ1-4 and V is TRBV6-5; D not resolved. Trimming took off 0 bases at V and 6 bases at J, with 14 bases between the two ends. The CDR3 runs 16 residues. Germline V CDR1 and CDR2: MNHEY, SVGAGI. DNA for the CDR3: TGTGCCAGCAGTTACTCCGGCATGCGTGCGGATGAAAAACTGTTTTTT. Encoded protein: CASSYSGMRADEKLFF.

The J gene is TRBJ1-1, the V gene TRBV28, with D hard to call. This CDR3 region has 14 residues. Trimming left V 6 bases short and J 8 bases short, with 19 bases between. Germline V gives CDR1 MDHEN, CDR2 SYDVKM. CDR3 coding DNA: TGTGCCAGCAGCCCTTTACCTCGGGCGGGGGAAGCTTTCTTT. This gives the protein CASSPLPRAGEAFF.

The chain has TRBV15 and TRBJ2-2; D is perhaps TRBD1 (6 bases). CDR3 length: 15 amino acids. Trimming cost V 8 bases and J 0 bases, with 13 bases left between them. Germline loops: CDR1 LNHNV, CDR2 YYDKDF (reference sequence). CDR3 in amino acids: CATPNRGSNTGELFF. CDR3 DNA: TGTGCCACCCCGAATAGGGGGTCGAACACCGGGGAGCTGTTTTTT.

This clonotype was observed a handful of times. The genes are TRBV29-1 and TRBJ1-2; no reliable D call. Deletions cut 7 bases from V and 4 bases from J, with 13 bases between. Germline CDR1 is SQVTM and CDR2 is ANQGSEA. This CDR3 is built from 12 residues. CDR3 DNA sequence: TGCAGCGCCACACCACAGTTCTATGGCTACACCTTC. As protein: CSATPQFYGYTF.

This chain connects TRBV6-1 to TRBJ1-6; D is unresolved. Germline CDR1 MNHNS, CDR2 SASEGT. With 4 bases removed from V and 10 bases from J, the gap between germline ends came to 14 bases. The CDR3 is made up of 14 amino acids. The CDR3 nucleotides read TGTGCCAGCAGTGCCTCCGCGGGTAGATCACCCCTCCACTTT. Translated: CASSASAGRSPLHF.

The J gene is TRBJ2-3, the V gene TRBV7-9; D gene ambiguous. Trimming took 5 bases from V and 3 from J, leaving 6 bases between them. CDR3 length: 12 residues. In germline, CDR1 is SEHNR, CDR2 FQNEAQ (reference sequence). The CDR3 loop is CASSPITDTQYF. Written as DNA, the CDR3 is TGTGCCAGCAGCCCTATTACAGATACGCAGTATTTT.

The chain carries TRBV5-1 and TRBJ2-7; 8 nucleotides align to TRBD1. The CDR3 length is 12 residues. V gave up 4 bases and J gave up 6 bases; unmatched junction bases: 3. Per the germline V gene, CDR1 is SGHRS and CDR2 is YFSETQ. CDR3 protein: CASSPGQGEQYF. CDR3 sequence (DNA): TGCGCCAGCAGCCCCGGACAGGGCGAGCAGTACTTC.

The V gene is TRBV6-1, the J gene TRBJ2-7, with 10 bases lining up with TRBD1. J lost 2 bases, V lost 4 bases, and 8 bases had no gene match. The CDR3 is made up of 16 amino acids. Germline values: CDR1 MNHNS, CDR2 SASEGT. CDR3 sequence: CASSGTGGFGTYEQYF. The CDR3, as DNA: TGTGCCAGCAGTGGGACAGGGGGGTTTGGGACCTACGAGCAGTACTTC.

This clonotype showed up just a few times. The V and J genes are TRBV20-1 and TRBJ2-2, with 7 bases that match TRBD2. With V trimmed by 0 bases and J by 7 bases, 8 bases remained unmatched. Germline CDR1 and CDR2: DFQATT and SNEGSKA (reference sequence). The CDR3 extends over 15 amino acids. CDR3 in amino acids: CSARDRARGDGELFF. DNA for the CDR3: TGCAGTGCTAGAGATCGGGCCCGGGGGGACGGGGAGCTGTTTTTT.

This clonotype was counted only a few times. Here the CDR3 DNA reads TGTGCCAGCAGTGAAGGGTTAACCACCGGGGAGCTGTTTTTT. Its protein is CASSEGLTTGELFF. The V gene is TRBV6-1, the J gene TRBJ2-2; D ambiguous. Per the germline V gene, CDR1 is MNHNS and CDR2 is SASEGT. The CDR3 is 14 residues long. Trimming removed 1 base at V and 4 bases at J, with 7 bases between.

This clonotype was observed a few times. This chain links TRBV27 with TRBJ2-4; D might be TRBD1 or TRBD2, each matching 5 bases. The V gene's germline CDR1 is MNHEY and CDR2 SMNVEV (reference sequence). The CDR3 totals 19 residues. The V end was cut by 3 bases, the J end by 0 bases, with 21 bases between. The chain's CDR3 is CASSLFGTTLPLAKNIQYF. CDR3 DNA: TGTGCCAGCAGTTTGTTCGGGACCACCCTTCCTTTAGCCAAAAACATTCAGTACTTC.

This clonotype was seen a few times. The V gene is TRBV11-2, the J gene TRBJ1-6; 10 nucleotides line up with TRBD1. CDR1 and CDR2 from the germline V gene are SGHAT and FQNNGV. This CDR3 spans 16 amino acids. This chain's CDR3 is CAASTWDRGNNSPLHF. Written as DNA, the CDR3 is TGTGCAGCATCGACCTGGGACAGGGGAAATAATTCACCCCTCCACTTT.

This clonotype was recorded a few times. The rearrangement joins TRBV19 to TRBJ1-2, with TRBD1 matching over 8 bases. The germline V gene has CDR1 LNHDA and CDR2 SQIVND (reference sequence). The CDR3 has 14 amino acids. Trimming at V came to 6 bases and at J to 4 bases, leaving 7 bases not matched to a gene. CDR3 DNA sequence: TGTGCCAGTAGCGAAGGACAGGGACTCTATGGCTACACCTTC. This translates into CASSEGQGLYGYTF.

A few counts support this clonotype. DNA of the CDR3: TGTGCCATCAGTGGAGAGAGGCGGACCACCACCTACGAGCAGTACTTC. The encoded protein is CAISGERRTTTYEQYF. This sequence joins TRBV10-3 and TRBJ2-7; D uncertain. V dropped 4 bases and J dropped 2 bases, with 18 bases sitting between them. Germline CDR1 and CDR2: ENHRY and SYGVKD. The CDR3 loop spans 16 amino acids.

The chain couples TRBV5-6 to TRBJ1-6, with D unresolved. The V end lost 0 bases, the J end lost 7 bases, and 5 bases lay between the germline ends. Germline V gives CDR1 SGHDT, CDR2 YYEEEE. CDR3 length equals 13 residues. CDR3 region: CASSLDLNSPLHF. CDR3 nucleotides: TGTGCCAGCAGCTTGGACTTAAATTCACCCCTCCACTTT.

Relative to its sample, this clonotype is medium-sized (0.01 to 0.1%). This chain connects TRBV20-1 to TRBJ1-5; 11 nucleotides agree with TRBD1. Trimming at V came to 4 bases and at J to 7 bases, leaving 9 bases not matched to a gene. Germline assignment: CDR1 DFQATT and CDR2 SNEGSKA (reference sequence). This CDR3 spans 15 amino acids. In DNA form, the CDR3 reads TGCAGTGCTACAACGGACAGGGGGCGCACACAGCCCCAGCATTTT. Amino acid sequence: CSATTDRGRTQPQHF.

This clonotype occurred a few times. This chain links TRBV7-2 with TRBJ1-1; D is ambiguous. Germline V gene lookup returns CDR1 SGHTA and CDR2 FQGNSA. This CDR3 has 14 amino acids. V dropped 2 bases and J dropped 3 bases, with 10 bases sitting between them. The CDR3 nucleotides read TGTGCCAGCAGCTTATCAATAACAGACACTGAAGCTTTCTTT. Its protein is CASSLSITDTEAFF.

V usage is TRBV11-2 and J usage is TRBJ1-6; TRBD1 aligns across 10 bases. Looked up from germline, CDR1 is SGHAT and CDR2 is FQNNGV. This CDR3 is built from 19 residues. Losses at the gene ends were 5 bases for V and 0 bases for J; bases not matched to a gene: 10. The DNA for the CDR3 is TGTGCCAGCAGCCGCGGACAGGGGGGACGTAGCTCCTATAATTCACCCCTCCACTTT. Residues: CASSRGQGGRSSYNSPLHF.

CDR3 nucleotides: TGTGCCAGCACTACGGTGGACAGGGGGCTTAATTCACCCCTCCACTTT. The encoded protein is CASTTVDRGLNSPLHF. V gene TRBV2 combines with J gene TRBJ1-6; 11 bases line up with TRBD1. Germline V gene lookup returns CDR1 SNHLY and CDR2 FYNNEI. The V and J ends lost 7 bases and 6 bases, in that order; junction bases with no gene match: 8. This CDR3 contains 16 residues.

This clonotype has a handful of counts. The chain uses TRBV2 and TRBJ1-6, with D tentatively TRBD1 (6 bases). V was clipped by 7 bases and J by 0 bases, with 22 bases between them. The CDR3 spans 19 residues. CDR1 is SNHLY and CDR2 is FYNNEI in the germline V gene. In DNA form, the CDR3 reads TGTGCCAGCACCCCCAGGGGTGCGGGGGGTAGCTCCTATAATTCACCCCTCCACTTT. This translates into CASTPRGAGGSSYNSPLHF.

The rearrangement joins TRBV7-9 to TRBJ1-6; 10 nucleotides align to TRBD1. The CDR3 extends over 15 amino acids. With V trimmed by 8 bases and J by 7 bases, 8 bases remained unmatched. The germline gives CDR1 SEHNR, CDR2 FQNEAQ (reference sequence). The CDR3 region has the DNA TGTGCCAGCGCCCGAGGGACAGGGGAAAATTCACCCCTCCACTTT. It translates to CASARGTGENSPLHF.